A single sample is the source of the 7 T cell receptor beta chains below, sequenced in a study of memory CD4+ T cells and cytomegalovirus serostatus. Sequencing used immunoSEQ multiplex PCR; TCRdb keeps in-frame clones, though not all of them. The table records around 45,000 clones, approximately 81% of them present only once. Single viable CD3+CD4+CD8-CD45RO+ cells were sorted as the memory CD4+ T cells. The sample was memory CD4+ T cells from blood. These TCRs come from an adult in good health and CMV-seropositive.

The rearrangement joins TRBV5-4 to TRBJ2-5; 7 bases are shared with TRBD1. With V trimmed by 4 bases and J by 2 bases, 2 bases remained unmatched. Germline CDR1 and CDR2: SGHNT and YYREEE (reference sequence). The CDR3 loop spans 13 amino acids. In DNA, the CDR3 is TGTGCCAGCAGCCCGGGACAGCAAGAGACCCAGTACTTC. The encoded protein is CASSPGQQETQYF. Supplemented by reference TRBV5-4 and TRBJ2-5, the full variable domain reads ETGVTQSPTHLIKTRGQQVTLRCSSQSGHNTVSWYQQALGQGPQFIFQYYREEENGRGNFPPRFSGLQFPNYSSELNVNALELDDSALYLCASSPGQQETQYFGPGTRLLVL.

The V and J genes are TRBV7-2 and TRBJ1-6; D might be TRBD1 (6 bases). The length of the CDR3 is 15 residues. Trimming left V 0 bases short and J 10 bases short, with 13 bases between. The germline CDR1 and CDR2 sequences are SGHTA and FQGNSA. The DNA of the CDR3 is TGTGCCAGCAGCTTAGCGTTACAGGGAGACTCACCCCTCCACTTT. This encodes CASSLALQGDSPLHF. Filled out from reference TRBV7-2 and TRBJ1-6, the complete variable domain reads GAGVSQSPSNKVTEKGKDVELRCDPISGHTALYWYRQSLGQGLEFLIYFQGNSAPDKSGLPSDRFSAERTGGSVSTLTIQRTQQEDSAVYLCASSLALQGDSPLHFGNGTRLTVT.

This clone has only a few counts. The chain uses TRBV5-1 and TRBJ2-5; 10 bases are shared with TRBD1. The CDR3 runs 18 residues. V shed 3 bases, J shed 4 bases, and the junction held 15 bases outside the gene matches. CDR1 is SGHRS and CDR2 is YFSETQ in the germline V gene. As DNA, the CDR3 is TGCGCCAGCAGCTCCTTACCTAACAACGGACAGGGGGGAGAGACCCAGTACTTC. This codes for CASSSLPNNGQGGETQYF. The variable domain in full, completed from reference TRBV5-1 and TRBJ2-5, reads KAGVTQTPRYLIKTRGQQVTLSCSPISGHRSVSWYQQTPGQGLQFLFEYFSETQRNKGNFPGRFSGRQFSNSRSEMNVSTLELGDSALYLCASSSLPNNGQGGETQYFGPGTRLLVL.

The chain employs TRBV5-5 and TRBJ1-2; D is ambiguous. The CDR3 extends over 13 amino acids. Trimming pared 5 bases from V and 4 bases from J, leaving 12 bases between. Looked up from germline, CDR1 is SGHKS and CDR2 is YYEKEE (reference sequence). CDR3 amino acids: CASRLGGRYGYTF. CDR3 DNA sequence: TGTGCCAGCAGACTAGGAGGGCGCTATGGCTACACCTTC.

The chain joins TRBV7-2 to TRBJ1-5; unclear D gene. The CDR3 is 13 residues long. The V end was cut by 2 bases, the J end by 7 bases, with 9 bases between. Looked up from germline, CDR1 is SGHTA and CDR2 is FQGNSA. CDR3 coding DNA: TGTGCCAGCAGCTTACGGACGGGCCAGCCCCAGCATTTT. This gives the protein CASSLRTGQPQHF.

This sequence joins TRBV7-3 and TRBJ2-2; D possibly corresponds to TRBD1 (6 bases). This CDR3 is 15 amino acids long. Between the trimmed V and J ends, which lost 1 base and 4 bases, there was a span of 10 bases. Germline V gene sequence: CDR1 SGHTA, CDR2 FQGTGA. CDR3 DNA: TGTGCCAGCAGCTTAAATCCAGGGGCCACCGGGGAGCTGTTTTTT. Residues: CASSLNPGATGELFF.

CDR3 DNA: TGTGCCAGCAGCCCCTCCTTGAGTTCCCACTACGAGCAGTACTTC. The encoded protein is CASSPSLSSHYEQYF. V usage is TRBV6-5 and J usage is TRBJ2-7; D remains unclear. V gave up 6 bases and J gave up 3 bases, with 18 bases separating them. The CDR3 spans 15 residues. Germline-derived CDR1 and CDR2 are MNHEY and SVGAGI.